One sample yielded the 5 T cell receptor beta chains listed below, sequenced in a study of T cell repertoires in cytomegalovirus infection. A single record per CDR3 protein comes from TCRdb applying MiXCR to the reads. The sample consists of approximately 200,000 distinct CDR3 sequences, roughly 22% of them appearing once. Material: CD8+ T cells from PBMCs. Source of these receptors: a human donor in good health (CMV status not recorded). Some clones in this sample may be carry-over from other donors' samples.

The rearrangement joins TRBV7-6 to TRBJ1-4, with 9 bases identical to TRBD1. This CDR3 has 15 residues. The J segment lost 4 bases and the V segment lost 6 bases, leaving 6 bases of the junction unmatched. CDR1 and CDR2 from the germline V gene are SGHVS and FNYEAQ. The chain's CDR3 is CASSQVDRGNEKLFF. The CDR3 coding sequence is TGTGCCAGCAGTCAAGTGGACAGGGGTAATGAAAAACTGTTTTTT.

The chain recombines TRBV19 with TRBJ2-7; D gene unclear. Germline assignment: CDR1 LNHDA and CDR2 SQIVND (reference sequence). This CDR3 contains 14 residues. Between the trimmed V and J ends, which lost 3 bases and 0 bases, there was a span of 9 bases. DNA of the CDR3: TGTGCCAGTAGTATCATTCCAGCCTCCTACGAGCAGTACTTC. Translating gives CASSIIPASYEQYF.

This clonotype has more than one count but fewer than ten. The chain couples TRBV4-1 to TRBJ1-1, with D uncertain. Trimming stripped 3 bases from V and 1 base from J, with 3 bases between. Germline loops: CDR1 MGHRA, CDR2 YSYEKL. The CDR3 is 12 amino acids. The CDR3 here is CASSHQNTEAFF. CDR3 nucleotides: TGCGCCAGCAGCCATCAGAACACTGAAGCTTTCTTT.

The gene calls are TRBV2 and TRBJ2-3; D is unresolved. Looked up from germline, CDR1 is SNHLY and CDR2 is FYNNEI. V lost 4 bases and J 2 bases, leaving 13 bases between the germline ends. CDR3 size: 15 residues. This CDR3 is CASSVSRLYTDTQYF. CDR3 in DNA: TGTGCCAGCAGTGTTTCCCGACTTTACACAGATACGCAGTATTTT.

This clonotype was counted between two and nine times. The chain joins TRBV19 to TRBJ2-1; the match to TRBD2 covers 8 bases. Per germline, CDR1 LNHDA and CDR2 SQIVND (reference sequence). The CDR3 totals 14 residues. J lost 5 bases, V lost 3 bases, and 3 bases had no gene match. CDR3 sequence: CASSIGRGDNEQFF. In nucleotides, the CDR3 is TGTGCCAGTAGTATTGGGCGGGGGGACAATGAGCAGTTCTTC.